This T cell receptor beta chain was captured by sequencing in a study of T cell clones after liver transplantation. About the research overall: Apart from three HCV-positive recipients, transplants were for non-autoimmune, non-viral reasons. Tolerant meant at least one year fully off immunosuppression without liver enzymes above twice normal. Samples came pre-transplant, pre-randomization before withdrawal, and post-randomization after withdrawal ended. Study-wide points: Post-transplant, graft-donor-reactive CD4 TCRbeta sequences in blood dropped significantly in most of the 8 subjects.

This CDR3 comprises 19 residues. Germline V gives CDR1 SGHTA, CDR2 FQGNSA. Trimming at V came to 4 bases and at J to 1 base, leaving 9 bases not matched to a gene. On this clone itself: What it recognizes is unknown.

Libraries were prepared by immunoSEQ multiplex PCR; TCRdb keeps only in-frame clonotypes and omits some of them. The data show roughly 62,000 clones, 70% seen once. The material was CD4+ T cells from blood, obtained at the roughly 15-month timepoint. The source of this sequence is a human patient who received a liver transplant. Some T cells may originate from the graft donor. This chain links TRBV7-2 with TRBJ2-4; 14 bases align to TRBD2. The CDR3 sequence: CASSSLRLAGGGAKNIQYF. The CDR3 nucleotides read TGTGCCAGCAGCTCCCTGCGACTAGCGGGAGGGGGGGCCAAAAACATTCAGTACTTC.